This entry describes one T cell receptor (beta chain). The sample comes from a study of cytomegalovirus exposure and HLA in healthy donors. The data were produced by immunoSEQ multiplex PCR, yet TCRdb's version contains in-frame clones alone and is incomplete. Of tens of thousands of clones in the sample, around 90% were seen once. Unmatched junction bases numbered 7, after V lost 4 bases and J lost 6 bases. Germline V gives CDR1 MGHRA, CDR2 YSYEKL. The CDR3 runs 15 residues. The clonotype comes from a young woman in good health and CMV-seropositive. The genes are TRBV4-1 and TRBJ2-1; TRBD2 agrees at 9 bases. The specimen was PBMCs. The CDR3 DNA reads TGCGCCAGCAGCCGAGTAGCGGGGGTAGTCAATGAGCAGTTCTTC. Residues: CASSRVAGVVNEQFF.